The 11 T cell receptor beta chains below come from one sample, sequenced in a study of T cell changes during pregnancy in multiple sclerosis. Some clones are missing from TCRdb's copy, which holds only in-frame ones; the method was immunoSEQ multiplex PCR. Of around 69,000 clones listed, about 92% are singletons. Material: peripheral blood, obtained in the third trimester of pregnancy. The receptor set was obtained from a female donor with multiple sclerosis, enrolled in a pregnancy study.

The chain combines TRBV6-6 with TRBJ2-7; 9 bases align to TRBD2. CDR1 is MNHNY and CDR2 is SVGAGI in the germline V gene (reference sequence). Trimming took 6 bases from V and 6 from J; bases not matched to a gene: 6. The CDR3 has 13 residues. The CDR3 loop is CASRQGLAGEQYF. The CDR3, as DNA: TGTGCCAGCAGGCAGGGACTAGCCGGCGAGCAGTACTTC.

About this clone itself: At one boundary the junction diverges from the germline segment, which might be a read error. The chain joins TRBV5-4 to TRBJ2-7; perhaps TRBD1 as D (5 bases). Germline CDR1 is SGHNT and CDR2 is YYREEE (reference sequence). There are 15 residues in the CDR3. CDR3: CASSLRQGVGYEQCF. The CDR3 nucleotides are TGTGCCAGCAGCTTACGGCAAGGGGTCGGATACGAGCAGTGCTTC.

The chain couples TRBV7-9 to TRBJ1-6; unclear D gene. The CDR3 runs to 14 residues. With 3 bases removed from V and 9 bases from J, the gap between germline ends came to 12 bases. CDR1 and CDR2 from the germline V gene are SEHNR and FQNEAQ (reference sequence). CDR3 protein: CASSLEYFGSPLHF. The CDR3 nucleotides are TGTGCCAGCAGCTTGGAGTACTTTGGTTCACCCCTCCACTTT.

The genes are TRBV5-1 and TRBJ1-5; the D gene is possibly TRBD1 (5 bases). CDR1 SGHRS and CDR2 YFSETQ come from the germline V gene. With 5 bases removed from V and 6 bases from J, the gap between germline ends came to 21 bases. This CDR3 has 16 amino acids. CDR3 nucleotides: TGCGCCAGCAGATACCACAGGAAACTCAGATTTCAGCCCCAGCATTTT. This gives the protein CASRYHRKLRFQPQHF.

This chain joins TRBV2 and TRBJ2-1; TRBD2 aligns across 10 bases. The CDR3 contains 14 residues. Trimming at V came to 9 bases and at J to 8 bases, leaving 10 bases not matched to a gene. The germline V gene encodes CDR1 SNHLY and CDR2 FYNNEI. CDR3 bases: TGTGCCAGTGCGGATCCGACTAGCGGGCATGAGCAGTTCTTC. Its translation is CASADPTSGHEQFF.

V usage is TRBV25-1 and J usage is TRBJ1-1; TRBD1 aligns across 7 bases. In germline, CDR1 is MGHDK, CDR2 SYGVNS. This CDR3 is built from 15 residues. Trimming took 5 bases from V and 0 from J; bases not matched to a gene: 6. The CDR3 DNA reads TGTGCCAGCAGTCCTCAGACAGGGTTGAACACTGAAGCTTTCTTT. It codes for CASSPQTGLNTEAFF.

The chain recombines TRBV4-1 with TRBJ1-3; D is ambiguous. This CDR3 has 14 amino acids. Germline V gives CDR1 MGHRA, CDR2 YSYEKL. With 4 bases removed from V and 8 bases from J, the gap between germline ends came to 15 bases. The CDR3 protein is CASSLREIGHTIYF. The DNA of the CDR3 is TGCGCCAGCAGCCTACGGGAAATAGGACACACCATATATTTT.

DNA for the CDR3: TGTGCCAGCAGCTTATCGGCAACAGGGGTCACAGATACGCAGTATTTT. This codes for CASSLSATGVTDTQYF. This chain uses TRBV13 with TRBJ2-3; 7 nucleotides line up with TRBD1. V was clipped by 2 bases and J by 2 bases; unmatched bases: 7. The CDR3 extends over 16 amino acids. Germline V gene data show CDR1 as PRHDT and CDR2 as FYEKMQ (reference sequence).

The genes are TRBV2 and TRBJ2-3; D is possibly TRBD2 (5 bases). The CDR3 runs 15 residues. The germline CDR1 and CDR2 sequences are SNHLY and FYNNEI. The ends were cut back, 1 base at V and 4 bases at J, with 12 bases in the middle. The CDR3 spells CASSEGRLASDTQYF. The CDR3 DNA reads TGTGCCAGCAGTGAAGGACGGCTAGCTTCAGATACGCAGTATTTT.

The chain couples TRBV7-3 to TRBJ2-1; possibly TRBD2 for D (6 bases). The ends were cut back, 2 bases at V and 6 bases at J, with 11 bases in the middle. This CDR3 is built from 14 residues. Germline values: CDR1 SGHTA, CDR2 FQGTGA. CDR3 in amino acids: CASSLGGTLNEQFF. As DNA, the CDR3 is TGTGCCAGCAGCTTAGGCGGGACCCTCAATGAGCAGTTCTTC.

The DNA of the CDR3 is TGTGCCAGCAGTGAAGTTAGTAGCGCTCACAATGAGCAGTTCTTC. Its translation is CASSEVSSAHNEQFF. This chain uses TRBV2 with TRBJ2-1, with D perhaps TRBD2 (5 bases). Germline V gene sequence: CDR1 SNHLY, CDR2 FYNNEI. V was pared by 1 base and J by 5 bases, with 12 bases between. This CDR3 spans 15 amino acids.